Shown below are 2 T cell receptor beta chains from a single sample sequenced in a study of T cells after somatic rescue of genetic block. Sequencing used immunoSEQ multiplex PCR; TCRdb keeps in-frame clones, though not all of them. This table holds 55,000 to 70,000 clones, less than 95% found once. Sequences were obtained from peripheral blood mononuclear cells (PBMCs). Receptors were obtained from a man aged 35 to 55.

This clone was seen a single time. The V and J genes are TRBV14 and TRBJ1-2, with 9 bases identical to TRBD1. After removal of 0 bases from V and 7 bases from J, the junction contained 3 bases not matched to a gene. The CDR3 is 14 amino acids. Germline values: CDR1 SGHDN, CDR2 FVKESK. This CDR3 reads CASSQDGTGFGYTF. In nucleotides, the CDR3 is TGTGCCAGCAGCCAAGACGGGACAGGGTTTGGCTACACCTTC.

The chain recombines TRBV9 with TRBJ2-5; 10 nucleotides align to TRBD2. V lost 5 bases, J lost 5 bases, and 9 bases stayed unmatched. This CDR3 comprises 15 residues. Germline CDR1 SGDLS, CDR2 YYNGEE. The CDR3 bases are TGTGCCAGCAGTGAAACTAGCGGGATGGAGGAGACCCAGTACTTC. It specifies CASSETSGMEETQYF.